A selection of T cell receptor beta chains follows, all from one sample in a study of shared clonotypes between healthy human individuals. This table comes from immunoSEQ multiplex PCR, and its TCRdb copy is limited to in-frame clones, with some not included. There are roughly 490,000 clones in the sample; around three quarters occur only once, and approximately 12% lies in the top ten. The specimen was PBMCs. These receptors were collected from a woman in her 40s in good health. Some clones in this sample may be carry-over from other donors' samples. CDR3s include the opening cysteine and the closing phenylalanine or tryptophan. A clone size is listed for some rows: how often the clone was seen (once, few, many), or a class if it is expanded.

clone size,V gene,J gene,CDR3 protein
-,TRBV5-1,TRBJ1-2,CASSLSSGHYGHTF
once,TRBV2,TRBJ1-4,CASSELGTNEKLFF
-,TRBV7-3,TRBJ2-2,CASSFGGVWEGELFF
-,TRBV28,TRBJ2-7,CASSLPAVPGEQYF
-,TRBV18,TRBJ1-1,CASSPRVDQEAFF
few,TRBV5-1,TRBJ1-3,CASSFGTGPGNTIYF
-,TRBV5-1,TRBJ2-3,CASSQTGTRNTDTQYF
-,TRBV1,TRBJ2-2,CTSSQEGAGGPVGELFF
-,TRBV6-5,TRBJ1-5,CASRPRQGYQPQHF
-,TRBV5-1,TRBJ2-7,CASSRDRGDYEQYF
few,TRBV18,TRBJ1-2,CASSFSPGQQNYGYTF
few,TRBV4-1,TRBJ2-7,CASSPRLAGFNYEQYF
-,TRBV10-1,TRBJ2-7,CASSGQQGARQYF
-,TRBV30,TRBJ2-5,CAWSGGETQYF
once,TRBV7-2,TRBJ1-5,CASSLAAGFTNQPQHF
-,TRBV20-1,TRBJ2-5,CSATLLETQYF
few,TRBV25-1,TRBJ2-2,CASSVRQPGGELFF
-,TRBV14,TRBJ1-1,CASAEYMNTEAFF
few,TRBV29-1,TRBJ1-4,CSVESTENEKLFF
once,TRBV11-2,TRBJ2-5,CASGTVGGTQYF
many,TRBV28,TRBJ1-5,CASSLLWTGASRSNQPQHF
-,TRBV27,TRBJ2-1,CASSFVAGAPSSYNEQFF
-,TRBV5-1,TRBJ1-2,CASSFTTTNYGYTF
-,TRBV6-6,TRBJ2-1,CASTKGRYNEQFF
many,TRBV30,TRBJ2-5,CAWSPGSEETQYF
-,TRBV28,TRBJ2-1,CASSLGLAGRRGRNNEQFF
-,TRBV19,TRBJ2-2,CASSVTGQGVSGELFF
once,TRBV28,TRBJ2-7,CASLTGGSSYEQYF